This T cell receptor beta chain was recorded in a study of T cells in Graves' hyperthyroidism and ophthalmopathy. Study-wide background: The authors collected peripheral blood at initial diagnosis, before any treatment.

Germline values: CDR1 LNHDA, CDR2 SQIVND (reference sequence). Trimming shortened V by 8 bases and J by 8 bases, and 15 bases separated the two germline ends. This CDR3 has 13 amino acids. The table lists this clonotype with many counts. From RNA transcripts, TCR beta CDR3 regions were amplified. First-round RT-PCR with HTBI primers amplified the TCR CDR3 region. One entry per CDR3 protein, called by TCRdb with MiXCR from the multiplex PCR reads. The sample shows hundreds of thousands of distinct CDR3 sequences, 38% of them seen only once. Uncontrolled infection, other autoimmune disease, pregnancy or lactation barred patients from enrollment. Each diagnosis was grounded in clinical symptoms, serum thyroxine and TRAb, thyroid ultrasound, and orbital computed tomography.

The material sequenced was blood. V is TRBV19 and J is TRBJ1-4; D perhaps matches TRBD1 (6 bases). This TCR was sampled from a man aged 18 to 35 with Graves' hyperthyroidism. The CDR3: CASSDSGLEKLFF. The CDR3 DNA reads TGTGCCAGTTCGGACAGCGGATTGGAAAAACTGTTTTTT.